This T cell receptor beta chain came from a study of regulatory T cells in long-lasting Graves disease. As for the study in general: Duration of antithyroid drug therapy among newly diagnosed Graves' patients was under 3 months.

This clonotype has at least ten counts. Its antigen is still unknown. Through Arm-PCR of CDR3 regions and iRepertoire HTBI primers, TCR beta libraries were built. TCRdb ran MiXCR on the multiplex PCR reads and lists one entry per CDR3 protein. The table has hundreds of thousands of distinct CDR3 sequences, roughly a sixth seen once. Study-wide findings and caveats: Persistent patients shared about 2,800 public clonotypes among themselves. Newly diagnosed patients shared fewer, at roughly 970. TCR diversity was lower in persistent than newly diagnosed Graves' disease.

Noted time point: newly diagnosed GD, antithyroid drugs for less than 3 months. The authors made the TCR library using RNA they extracted from PBMCs. Germline V lookup: CDR1 MDHEN, CDR2 SYDVKM. The CDR3 is made up of 12 amino acids. V gave up 8 bases and J gave up 0 bases, with 6 bases separating them. The sample was also reused in another study, on T cells in Graves' hyperthyroidism and ophthalmopathy.

V usage is TRBV28 and J usage is TRBJ2-3; perhaps D is TRBD1 or TRBD2 (5 bases each). This clonotype was obtained from a woman aged 35 to 60 with Graves disease. This sample comprised peripheral blood mononuclear cells (PBMCs), obtained at new diagnosis, from a patient treated with antithyroid drugs. In DNA, the CDR3 is TGTGCCAGCGGGGGTAGCACAGATACGCAGTATTTT. It codes for CASGGSTDTQYF.